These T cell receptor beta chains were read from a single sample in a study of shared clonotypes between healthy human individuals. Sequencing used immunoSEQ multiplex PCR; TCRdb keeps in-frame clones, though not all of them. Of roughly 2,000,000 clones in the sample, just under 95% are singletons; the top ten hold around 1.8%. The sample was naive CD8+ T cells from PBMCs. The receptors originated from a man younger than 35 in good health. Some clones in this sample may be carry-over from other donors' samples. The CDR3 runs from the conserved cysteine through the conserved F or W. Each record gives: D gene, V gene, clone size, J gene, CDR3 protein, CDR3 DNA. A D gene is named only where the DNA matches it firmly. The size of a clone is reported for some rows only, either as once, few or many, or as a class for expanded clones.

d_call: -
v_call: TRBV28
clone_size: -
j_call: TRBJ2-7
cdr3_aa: CASRIQGGIHEQYF
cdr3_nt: TGTGCCAGCAGGATACAGGGTGGGATACACGAGCAGTACTTC

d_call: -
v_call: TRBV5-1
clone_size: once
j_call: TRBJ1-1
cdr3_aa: CASSFGGQNEAFF
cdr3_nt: TGCGCCAGCAGCTTCGGGGGCCAAAATGAAGCTTTCTTT

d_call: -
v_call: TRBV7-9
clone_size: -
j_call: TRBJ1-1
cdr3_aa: CASSTKTYTEAFF
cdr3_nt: TGTGCCAGCAGCACGAAAACATACACTGAAGCTTTCTTT

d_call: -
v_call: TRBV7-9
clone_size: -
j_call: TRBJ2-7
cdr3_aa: CASSSRTALDYEQYF
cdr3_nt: TGTGCCAGCAGCTCACGGACGGCCTTGGATTACGAGCAGTACTTC

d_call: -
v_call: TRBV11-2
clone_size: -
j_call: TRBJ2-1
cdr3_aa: CASSLGAGTLYNEQFF
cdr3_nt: TGTGCCAGCAGCTTAGGAGCCGGGACACTCTACAATGAGCAGTTCTTC

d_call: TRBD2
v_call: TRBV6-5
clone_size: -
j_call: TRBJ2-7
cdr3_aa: CAAGGYEQYF
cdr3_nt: TGTGCCGCGGGGGGATACGAGCAGTACTTC

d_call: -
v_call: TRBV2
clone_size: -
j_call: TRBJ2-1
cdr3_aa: CASSEVGGYNEQFF
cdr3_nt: TGTGCCAGCAGTGAAGTAGGAGGGTACAATGAGCAGTTCTTC

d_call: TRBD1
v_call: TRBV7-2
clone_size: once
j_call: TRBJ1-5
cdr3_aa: CASSSGWDRGQPQHF
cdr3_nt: TGTGCCAGCAGCTCCGGGTGGGACAGGGGTCAGCCCCAGCATTTT

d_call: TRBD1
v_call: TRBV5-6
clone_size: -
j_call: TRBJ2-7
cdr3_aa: CASSGTGTGEYEQYF
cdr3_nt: TGTGCCAGCAGCGGAACCGGGACAGGAGAGTACGAGCAGTACTTC

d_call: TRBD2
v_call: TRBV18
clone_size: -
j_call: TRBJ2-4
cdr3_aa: CASSPGTSGLAKNIQYF
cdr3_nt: TGTGCCAGCTCACCGGGCACTAGCGGATTAGCCAAAAACATTCAGTACTTC

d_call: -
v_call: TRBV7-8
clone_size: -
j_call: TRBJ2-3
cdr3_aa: CASNTQGSYTQYF
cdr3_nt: TGTGCCAGCAACACCCAAGGCTCCTATACGCAGTATTTT

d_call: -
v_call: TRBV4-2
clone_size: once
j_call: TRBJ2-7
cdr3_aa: CASSQRTGTDSYEQYF
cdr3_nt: TGTGCCAGCAGCCAGAGAACCGGGACGGACTCCTACGAGCAGTACTTC

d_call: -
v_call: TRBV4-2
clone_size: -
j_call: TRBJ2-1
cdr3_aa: CASSQGPYVPSNEQFF
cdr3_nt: TGTGCCAGCAGCCAAGGTCCCTATGTCCCGTCCAATGAGCAGTTCTTC

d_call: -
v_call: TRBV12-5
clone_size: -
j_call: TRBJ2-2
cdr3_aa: CASWSNTGELFF
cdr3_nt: TGTGCTAGTTGGTCGAACACCGGGGAGCTGTTTTTT

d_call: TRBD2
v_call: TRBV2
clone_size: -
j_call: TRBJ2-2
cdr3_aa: CASRLAGEGTGELFF
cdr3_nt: TGTGCCAGCCGACTAGCGGGAGAGGGTACCGGGGAGCTGTTTTTT

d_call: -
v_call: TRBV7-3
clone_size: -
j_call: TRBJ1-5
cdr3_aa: CASSLHGGAFYQPQHF
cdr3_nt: TGTGCCAGCAGCTTACACGGGGGAGCGTTCTATCAGCCCCAGCATTTT

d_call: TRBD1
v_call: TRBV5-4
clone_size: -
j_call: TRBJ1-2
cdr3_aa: CASSPFGTGLFGYTF
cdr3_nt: TGTGCCAGCAGCCCATTCGGGACAGGGCTCTTTGGCTACACCTTC

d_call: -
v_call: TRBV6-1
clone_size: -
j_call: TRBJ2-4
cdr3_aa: CASSAAGKNIQYF
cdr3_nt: TGTGCCAGCAGCGCCGCAGGGAAAAACATTCAGTACTTC

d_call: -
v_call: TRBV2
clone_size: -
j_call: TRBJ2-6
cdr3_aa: CASSGGPPSGANVLTF
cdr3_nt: TGTGCCAGCAGCGGAGGGCCACCCTCTGGGGCCAACGTCCTGACTTTC

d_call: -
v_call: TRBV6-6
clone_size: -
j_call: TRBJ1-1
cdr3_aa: CASSYSRMGTEAFF
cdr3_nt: TGTGCCAGCAGTTACTCCAGGATGGGCACTGAAGCTTTCTTT

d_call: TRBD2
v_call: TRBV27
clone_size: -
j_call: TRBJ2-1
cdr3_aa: CASSLTGGPGDEQFF
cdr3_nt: TGTGCCAGCAGTTTAACGGGAGGGCCGGGGGATGAGCAGTTCTTC

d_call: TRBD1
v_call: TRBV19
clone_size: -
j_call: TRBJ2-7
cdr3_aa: CASSISGGIYEQYF
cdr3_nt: TGTGCCAGTAGTATCTCAGGGGGCATCTACGAGCAGTACTTC

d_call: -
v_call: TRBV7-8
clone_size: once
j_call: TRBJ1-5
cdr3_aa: CASSVDVQLADQPQHF
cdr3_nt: TGTGCCAGCAGCGTAGACGTCCAACTGGCGGATCAGCCCCAGCATTTT

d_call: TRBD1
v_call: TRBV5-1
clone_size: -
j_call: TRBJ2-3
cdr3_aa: CASRDRESTDTQYF
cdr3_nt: TGCGCCAGCAGGGACAGGGAGAGCACAGATACGCAGTATTTT

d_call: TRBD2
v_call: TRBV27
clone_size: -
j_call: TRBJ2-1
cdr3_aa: CASSLFPSGSYNEQFF
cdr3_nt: TGTGCCAGCAGTTTATTTCCTAGCGGGAGCTACAATGAGCAGTTCTTC

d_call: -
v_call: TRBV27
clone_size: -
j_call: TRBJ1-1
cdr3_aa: CASSLSAGGRGAFF
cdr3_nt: TGTGCCAGCAGTTTATCCGCGGGCGGGAGGGGAGCTTTCTTT

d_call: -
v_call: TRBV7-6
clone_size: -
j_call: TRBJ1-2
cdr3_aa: CASSLGQHGYGYTF
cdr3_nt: TGTGCCAGCAGCTTAGGGCAACATGGGTATGGCTACACCTTC

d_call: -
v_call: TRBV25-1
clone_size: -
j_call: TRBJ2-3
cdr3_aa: CASSAYHGWESTDTQYF
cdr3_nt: TGTGCCAGCAGTGCCTACCATGGGTGGGAGAGCACAGATACGCAGTATTTT

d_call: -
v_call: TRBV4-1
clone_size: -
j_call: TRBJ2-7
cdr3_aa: CASSLGGSSYEQYF
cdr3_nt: TGCGCCAGCAGCCTAGGAGGAAGTTCCTACGAGCAGTACTTC

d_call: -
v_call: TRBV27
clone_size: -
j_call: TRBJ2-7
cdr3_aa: CASSLGDEQYF
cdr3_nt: TGTGCCAGCAGTTTAGGAGACGAGCAGTACTTC

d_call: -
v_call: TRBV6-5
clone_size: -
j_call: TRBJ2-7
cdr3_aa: CASRNRTEFKEQYF
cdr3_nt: TGTGCCAGCCGCAACCGGACTGAATTTAAGGAGCAGTACTTC

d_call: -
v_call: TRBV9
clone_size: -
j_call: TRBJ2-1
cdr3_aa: CASSFDGANEQFF
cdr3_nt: TGTGCCAGCAGCTTTGACGGTGCCAATGAGCAGTTCTTC